This is a list of T cell receptor beta chains from one sample in a study of technical replicates of blood from a handful of donors. Assay used: immunoSEQ multiplex PCR; TCRdb lists only in-frame clones, some missing. The sample includes 9,500 to 15,000 clones, 95% of them seen just once. Sequenced material: PBMCs. The receptors originated from a human donor in good health. The conserved cysteine and the conserved F or W are not part of the CDR3 here. The order of the fields is V gene, CDR3 protein.

V gene: TRBV7-6
CDR3 protein: ASSLAPGQGNTEAF

V gene: TRBV10-2
CDR3 protein: ASRLAGQETQY

V gene: TRBV5-1
CDR3 protein: ASSRMRPTSTDTQY

V gene: TRBV30
CDR3 protein: AWSVPGGNQPQH

V gene: TRBV7-2
CDR3 protein: ASSFKGTGELF

V gene: TRBV5-1
CDR3 protein: ASSSFYGETQY

V gene: TRBV6-5
CDR3 protein: ASKPGLAAYEQY

V gene: TRBV28
CDR3 protein: ASSLLNYEQY

V gene: TRBV5-4
CDR3 protein: ASSRQGMYEQY

V gene: TRBV9
CDR3 protein: ASSVGGIRGTKNIQY

V gene: TRBV28
CDR3 protein: ASSLRTGNTEAF

V gene: TRBV11-2
CDR3 protein: ASSSIATGADTQY

V gene: TRBV19
CDR3 protein: ASSTSLGGNYGYT

V gene: TRBV9
CDR3 protein: ASSVDPGGPENEQF

V gene: TRBV28
CDR3 protein: ASSLGGREQY

V gene: TRBV6-6
CDR3 protein: ASSYGGTSGGEQY

V gene: TRBV11-2
CDR3 protein: ASSTGQRGTEAF

V gene: TRBV19
CDR3 protein: ASSMEPSGSYEQY

V gene: TRBV5-8
CDR3 protein: ASSLAGTGSSYGYT

V gene: TRBV29-1
CDR3 protein: SVEGPRSTQY

V gene: TRBV18
CDR3 protein: ASSPGTSSLNEQF

V gene: TRBV10-1
CDR3 protein: ARSVGQRSYEQY

V gene: TRBV27
CDR3 protein: ASSLREGDEQY

V gene: TRBV29-1
CDR3 protein: SVESSNQPQH